This entry lists 17 T cell receptor beta chains sequenced from one sample in a study of shared clonotypes between healthy human individuals. Assay: immunoSEQ multiplex PCR; the TCRdb copy retains only in-frame clones and omits some. The table lists roughly 2,000,000 clones, 85% to 95% of them singletons. Naive CD8 cells, CD45RO-negative and positively selected for CCR7, excluded terminally differentiated effector memory CD45RA+ cells. The sequencing input was naive CD8+ T cells sorted from blood. Receptors originate from a man younger than 35 in good health.

This clone was detected a few times. This chain uses TRBV4-3 with TRBJ2-2; D is uncertain. The length of the CDR3 is 14 residues. From germline, CDR1 is LGHNA and CDR2 YSLEER. Deletions cut 0 bases from V and 4 bases from J, with 6 bases between. CDR3 nucleotides: TGCGCCAGCAGCCAAGATTGGGGCACCGGGGAGCTGTTTTTT. Its translation: CASSQDWGTGELFF.

With respect to this clone: Different DNA sequences within this sample yield the same CDR3. V is TRBV6-5 and J is TRBJ1-1; D is unclear. The V gene's germline CDR1 is MNHEY and CDR2 SVGAGI. The CDR3 extends over 14 amino acids. V lost 0 bases to trimming and J lost 0 bases, with 5 bases between them. The CDR3 nucleotides read TGTGCCAGCAGTTACTCGACGGTGAACACTGAAGCTTTCTTT. Translated, it gives CASSYSTVNTEAFF.

V usage is TRBV5-1 and J usage is TRBJ2-5; D remains ambiguous. Germline V gene data show CDR1 as SGHRS and CDR2 as YFSETQ. The CDR3 consists of 14 residues. Trimming left V 6 bases short and J 5 bases short, with 17 bases between. The CDR3 nucleotides are TGCGCCAGCAAATTATTCGGCGAGGTGGAGACCCAGTACTTC. Amino acids: CASKLFGEVETQYF.

The chain couples TRBV29-1 to TRBJ2-3; D uncertain. V shed 5 bases and J shed 1 base, with 13 bases lying between them. The CDR3 sequence is 14 residues long. Germline loops: CDR1 SQVTM, CDR2 ANQGSEA. CDR3 bases: TGCAGCGTTCGAGGAGTTCTGGGCACAGATACGCAGTATTTT. Amino acids: CSVRGVLGTDTQYF.

Turning to this clone: The sample contains more than one DNA sequence encoding this CDR3. The rearrangement links TRBV7-9 to TRBJ2-7; 11 bases are shared with TRBD1. V lost 4 bases to trimming and J lost 4 bases; unmatched junction nucleotides: 3. The CDR3 spans 14 residues. Germline CDR1 SEHNR, CDR2 FQNEAQ (reference sequence). The CDR3 sequence: CASSWGQGGYEQYF. The CDR3 DNA sequence: TGTGCCAGCAGCTGGGGACAGGGGGGTTACGAGCAGTACTTC.

In this sample, this clone turned up once. The rearrangement links TRBV5-1 to TRBJ1-1; TRBD1 might be the D (6 bases). CDR3 size: 14 residues. From germline, CDR1 is SGHRS and CDR2 YFSETQ. The germline V and J ends were trimmed by 4 bases and 5 bases, with 15 bases remaining between them. The CDR3 DNA is TGCGCCAGCAGCCCCCGGGGGCCGCCGACTGAAGCTTTCTTT. Translation: CASSPRGPPTEAFF.

This chain joins TRBV13 and TRBJ2-2; tentative D call: TRBD2 (5 bases). Trimming shortened V by 0 bases and J by 6 bases, and 11 bases separated the two germline ends. The CDR3 covers 15 residues. CDR1 and CDR2 from the germline V gene are PRHDT and FYEKMQ (reference sequence). CDR3 sequence (DNA): TGTGCCAGCAGCTTAGGAAGAGGAGCGGCCGGGGAGCTGTTTTTT. Protein: CASSLGRGAAGELFF.

The genes are TRBV4-3 and TRBJ1-3; D remains unclear. Germline assignment: CDR1 LGHNA and CDR2 YSLEER. CDR3 size: 14 residues. Deletions cut 4 bases from V and 1 base from J, with 8 bases between. DNA for the CDR3: TGCGCCAGCAGCCCAGGTAGTTCTGGAAACACCATATATTTT. Protein sequence: CASSPGSSGNTIYF.

This rearrangement joins TRBV29-1 to TRBJ2-7, with 7 bases identical to TRBD1. The ends lost 3 bases at V and 5 bases at J; junction bases unmatched: 7. CDR3 length: 13 residues. In germline, CDR1 is SQVTM, CDR2 ANQGSEA. As DNA, the CDR3 is TGCAGCGTTGACTTGACAGGGTTAAACGAGCAGTACTTC. This gives the protein CSVDLTGLNEQYF.

V is TRBV5-8 and J is TRBJ2-7; no clear D. The CDR3 length is 13 residues. Trimming stripped 2 bases from V and 2 bases from J, with 8 bases between. The germline V gene encodes CDR1 SGHTS and CDR2 YDEGEE. CDR3 in DNA: TGTGCCAGCAGCTTATCAAGTACCTACGAGCAGTACTTC. Amino acids: CASSLSSTYEQYF.

CDR3 DNA sequence: TGCAGCGTGTTGCTTCAGACCGGGGAGCTGTTTTTT. It specifies CSVLLQTGELFF. The chain has TRBV29-1 and TRBJ2-2; D remains unclear. CDR1 is SQVTM and CDR2 is ANQGSEA in the germline V gene. The V gene lost 6 bases and the J gene lost 5 bases, with 10 bases spanning the gap. This CDR3 contains 12 residues.

The rearrangement uses TRBV6-5 and TRBJ2-5, with 8 bases identical to TRBD2. In germline, CDR1 is MNHEY, CDR2 SVGAGI. The V and J ends lost 9 bases and 2 bases, in that order; junction bases with no gene match: 2. This CDR3 is built from 12 residues. In DNA form, the CDR3 reads TGTGCCAGTAGCGGGAATCAAGAGACCCAGTACTTC. Translation gives CASSGNQETQYF.

J is TRBJ1-3 and V is TRBV13; D remains ambiguous. Per the germline V gene, CDR1 is PRHDT and CDR2 is FYEKMQ (reference sequence). Deletions cut 5 bases from V and 2 bases from J, with 7 bases between. CDR3 length: 13 amino acids. DNA for the CDR3: TGTGCCAGCAGCCGGACGGCTGGAAACACCATATATTTT. Translating gives CASSRTAGNTIYF.

The chain links TRBV4-1 to TRBJ1-4; D may be TRBD1 (6 bases). The V and J ends lost 4 bases and 0 bases respectively, with 12 bases between them. CDR3 length equals 16 residues. Per germline, CDR1 MGHRA and CDR2 YSYEKL. Here the CDR3 reads CASSLVQGATNEKLFF. CDR3 nucleotide sequence: TGCGCCAGCAGCCTGGTACAGGGTGCAACTAATGAAAAACTGTTTTTT.

The chain couples TRBV30 to TRBJ2-7, with D uncertain. V lost 7 bases and J lost 5, with 6 bases in between. This CDR3 contains 9 residues. Germline V CDR1 and CDR2: GTSNPN, SVGIG (reference sequence). The CDR3 here is CAYSHEQYF. CDR3 DNA sequence: TGTGCCTACTCGCACGAGCAGTACTTC.

V gene TRBV4-1 combines with J gene TRBJ2-7; 8 positions match TRBD1. Trimming cost V 10 bases and J 4 bases; bases outside gene matches: 12. The CDR3 has 14 amino acids. CDR1 is MGHRA and CDR2 is YSYEKL in the germline V gene. CDR3 amino acids: CATSWGTGDYEQYF. The CDR3 region has the DNA TGCGCCACCAGTTGGGGGACAGGTGATTACGAGCAGTACTTC.

The chain uses TRBV15 and TRBJ2-3; 7 nucleotides align to TRBD1. This CDR3 is 17 amino acids long. V was pared by 0 bases and J by 0 bases, with 6 bases of the junction left unmatched. Germline CDR1 reads LNHNV; CDR2 reads YYDKDF (reference sequence). DNA of the CDR3: TGTGCCACCAGCAGAGAACAGGGGTGGTCTAGCACAGATACGCAGTATTTT. Protein product: CATSREQGWSSTDTQYF.